This T cell receptor beta chain was recovered during a study of Ad26.COV2.S vaccination and SARS-CoV-2 variants (dated by TCRdb to 2020 to 2023). Notes on the research overall: Vaccine-arm donors were drawn from COV1001, a multicentre, randomized, double-blind, placebo-controlled phase I-IIa trial of Ad26.COV2.S in healthy adults. Dosing of Ad26.COV2.S was intramuscular, at either 5x10^10 or 1x10^11 viral particles, delivered as one shot or as two shots spaced 56 days apart. Sequencing of the TCRbeta repertoire served to evaluate the specificity and breadth of SARS-CoV-2-reactive T cell receptors following Ad26.COV2.S vaccination. A total of 32 samples were included in the TCR-sequenced set, comprising roughly 19 Ad26.COV2.S vaccine recipients, 5 placebo recipients and 8 SARS-CoV-2 convalescent individuals. Participants in the trial were split at random into five groups of five each, receiving low-dose or high-dose Ad26.COV2.S once or twice, or else placebo on both occasions. Investigators did not know the trial group allocation while performing experiments and assessing outcomes. Findings and caveats that apply to the study as a whole: Compared with placebo recipients, Ad26.COV2.S recipients showed higher spike-specific TCR breadth (P = 0.0014). Non-spike TCR breadth was comparable between vaccine and placebo recipients, consistent with the vaccine containing only spike. The authors noted that total T cell responses may have been underestimated by the TCR breadth and depth analyses. After vaccination, spike-specific CD8+ and CD4+ T cell responses were reported to show substantial breadth. Comparing responses between vaccine doses or regimens was not something the study was powered to do.

Note on this clone: This receptor's antigen is unknown. The input lacks base qualities; no much larger clone sits a single base away.

The sample's treatment or condition label, in plain terms: about 20 received Ad26.COV2.S at low or high dose, single or two shots; five or six received placebo; per-sample allocation not given. Repertoires of vaccine and placebo recipients were sequenced from samples taken on day 63 after the first injection. In Cohort 1b, 25 adults aged 18-55 years were enrolled at a single site in Boston, USA, between 29 July and 7 August 2020. Ad26.COV2.S was a replication-incompetent adenovirus type 26 vector that expressed a prefusion-stabilized SARS-CoV-2 spike protein derived from the original Wuhan strain. The immunoSEQ Assay was used to sequence TCRbeta CDR3 regions. After extraction, genomic DNA underwent amplification by bias-controlled multiplex PCR, followed by high-throughput sequencing. The original methods were these. To quantify the absolute abundance of every unique TCRbeta CDR3 region, sequences were collapsed and filtered. T cell fraction was estimated by normalizing TCRbeta template counts to usable DNA, with usable DNA measured through amplification of reference genes found in all nucleated cells. Repertoire TCRs were annotated as SARS-CoV-2-specific by exact matching of V gene, CDR3 amino acid sequence and J gene to a known reactive TCR set. The reference SARS-CoV-2 TCR set was derived from MIRA and filtered for enrichment in COVID-19-positive ImmuneCODE repertoires, a step that removed public or cross-reactive TCRs. Using the MIRA antigens, annotated TCRs were further analysed by specific ORF or by position within an ORF. Breadth was defined as the number of annotated unique rearrangements divided by the total number of unique productive rearrangements, and depth was defined as the summed frequency of the annotated unique rearrangements. Two-sided Wilcoxon rank-sum tests were used to compare TCR breadth between groups. Imported from immuneACCESS, the table was reduced by TCRdb to in-frame sequences with V and J called. These copies leave out some clones; in studies compared against another copy, an unresolved V gene accounts for under half, and the cause of the remainder is not known. That table gives V, J and clone size, and the DNA gave D and trimming. The table for this sample lists hundreds of thousands of clones; less than 90% of them were counted only once. About 10% of the sample is in the top ten clones.

The clonotype originates from a person between 18 and 59 years old who received the Ad26.COV2.S COVID-19 vaccine or a placebo. This sample comprised peripheral blood, obtained in a trial of Ad26.COV2.S vaccine versus placebo.

The sequenced DNA: TGTGCCAGCAGTTTATTCCAGGTGTTAAACAATGAGCAGTTCTTC. Its coded protein is CASSLFQVLNNEQFF. This chain is built from TRBV28 and TRBJ2-1; the D gene cannot be resolved reliably. V and J lose 1 base and 5 bases, and a span of 12 bases separates them. There are 15 amino acids in the CDR3, from cysteine to phenylalanine inclusive. Left in the record is the CDR3 DNA by itself, 45 bases read in frame from the first base. CDR1 and CDR2, per the germline V gene, are MDHEN and SYDVKM. The full variable domain, with segments outside the CDR3 supplied by the reference TRBV28 and TRBJ2-1 proteins, appears as DVKVTQSSRYLVKRTGEKVFLECVQDMDHENMFWYRQDPGLGLRLIYFSYDVKMKEKGDIPEGYSVSREKKERFSLILESASTNQTSMYLCASSLFQVLNNEQFFGPGTRLTVL.